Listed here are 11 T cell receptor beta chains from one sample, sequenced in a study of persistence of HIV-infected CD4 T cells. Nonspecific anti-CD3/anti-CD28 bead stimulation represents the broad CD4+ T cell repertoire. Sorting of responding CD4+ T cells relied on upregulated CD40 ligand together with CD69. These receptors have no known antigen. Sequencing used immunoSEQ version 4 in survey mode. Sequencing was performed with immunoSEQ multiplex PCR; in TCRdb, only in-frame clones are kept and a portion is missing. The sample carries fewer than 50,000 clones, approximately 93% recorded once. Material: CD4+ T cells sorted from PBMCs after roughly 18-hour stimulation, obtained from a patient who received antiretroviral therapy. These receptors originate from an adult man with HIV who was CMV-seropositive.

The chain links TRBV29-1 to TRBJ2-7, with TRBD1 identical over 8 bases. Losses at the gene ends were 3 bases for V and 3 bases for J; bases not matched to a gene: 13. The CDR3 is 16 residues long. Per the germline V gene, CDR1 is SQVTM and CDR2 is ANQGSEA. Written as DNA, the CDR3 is TGCAGCGTTGACGGGTTGGAGACAGGGGTCGGCTACGAGCAGTACTTC. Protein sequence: CSVDGLETGVGYEQYF.

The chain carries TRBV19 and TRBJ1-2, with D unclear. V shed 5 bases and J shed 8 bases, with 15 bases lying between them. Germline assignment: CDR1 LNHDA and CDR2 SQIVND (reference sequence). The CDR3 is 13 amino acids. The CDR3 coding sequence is TGTGCCAGTAGTTTCGCCGTCAGAGGCGGCTACACCTTC. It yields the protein CASSFAVRGGYTF.

The CDR3 here is CASSLVGGYNSPLHF. The CDR3 bases are TGTGCCAGCAGCTTAGTAGGGGGTTATAATTCACCCCTCCACTTT. The rearrangement joins TRBV7-2 to TRBJ1-6; perhaps TRBD1 as D (6 bases). V was trimmed by 1 base and J by 4 bases, leaving 8 bases between them. Germline loops: CDR1 SGHTA, CDR2 FQGNSA. The CDR3 is 15 residues long.

Here the CDR3 reads CASSFKISHEQYF. The CDR3 nucleotides read TGTGCCAGCAGTTTTAAAATCAGCCACGAGCAGTACTTC. The chain carries TRBV27 and TRBJ2-7; D gene unclear. Trimming left V 3 bases short and J 5 bases short, with 11 bases between. Germline assignment: CDR1 MNHEY and CDR2 SMNVEV (reference sequence). CDR3 length: 13 residues.

CDR3: CASSRMGGSDNEQFF. CDR3 sequence (DNA): TGTGCCAGTAGTCGAATGGGGGGCTCGGACAATGAGCAGTTCTTC. This chain connects TRBV19 to TRBJ2-1; D assignment may be TRBD1 or TRBD2 (6 bases each). V dropped 5 bases and J dropped 5 bases, with 16 bases sitting between them. Looked up from germline, CDR1 is LNHDA and CDR2 is SQIVND (reference sequence). The CDR3 runs to 15 residues.

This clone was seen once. CDR3 region: CASIQSVGGGQPQHF. For the CDR3, the DNA is TGTGCCAGCATCCAATCAGTCGGGGGGGGGCAGCCCCAGCATTTT. This sequence joins TRBV2 and TRBJ1-5; possibly TRBD1 for D (5 bases). Germline V gene sequence: CDR1 SNHLY, CDR2 FYNNEI. V was trimmed by 7 bases and J by 7 bases, leaving 20 bases between them. This CDR3 contains 15 residues.

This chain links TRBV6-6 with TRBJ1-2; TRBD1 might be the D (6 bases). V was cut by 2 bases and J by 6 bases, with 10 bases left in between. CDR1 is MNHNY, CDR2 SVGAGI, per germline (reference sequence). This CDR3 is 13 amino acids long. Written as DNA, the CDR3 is TGTGCCAGCAGTTACCCTAACAGGGATGGCTACACCTTC. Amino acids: CASSYPNRDGYTF.

This chain's CDR3 is CASIGSRDTGELFF. The CDR3 region has the DNA TGTGCCAGCATAGGTAGCAGGGACACCGGGGAGCTGTTTTTT. V is TRBV28 and J is TRBJ2-2; tentatively, D is TRBD1 (5 bases). V was trimmed by 7 bases and J by 3 bases, leaving 12 bases between them. This CDR3 spans 14 amino acids. Germline V gene sequence: CDR1 MDHEN, CDR2 SYDVKM.

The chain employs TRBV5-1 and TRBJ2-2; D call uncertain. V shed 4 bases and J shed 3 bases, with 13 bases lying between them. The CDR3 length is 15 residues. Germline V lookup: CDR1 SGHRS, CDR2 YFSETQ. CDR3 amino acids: CASSPGGAYTGELFF. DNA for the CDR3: TGCGCCAGCAGCCCAGGTGGAGCCTACACCGGGGAGCTGTTTTTT.

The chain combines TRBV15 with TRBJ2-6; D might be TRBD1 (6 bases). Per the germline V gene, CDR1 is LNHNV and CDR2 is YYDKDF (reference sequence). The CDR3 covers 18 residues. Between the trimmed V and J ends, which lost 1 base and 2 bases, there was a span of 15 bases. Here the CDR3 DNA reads TGTGCCACCAGCAGAGCTTTGAAAGGGGGTGCTGGGGCCAACGTCCTGACTTTC. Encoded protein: CATSRALKGGAGANVLTF.

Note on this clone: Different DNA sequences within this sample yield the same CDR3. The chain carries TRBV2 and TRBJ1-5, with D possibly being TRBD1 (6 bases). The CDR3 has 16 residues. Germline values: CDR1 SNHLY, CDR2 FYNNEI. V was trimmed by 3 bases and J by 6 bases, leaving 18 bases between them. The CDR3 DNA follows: TGTGCCAGCAGTGATATGGAGGGGGTAGGGGGTCAGCCCCAGCATTTT. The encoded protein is CASSDMEGVGGQPQHF.